The clone carrying this T cell receptor beta chain was seen a few times. This specimen belongs to a study of T cell repertoires in cytomegalovirus infection. CDR3 length equals 16 residues. Germline CDR1 and CDR2: SEHNR and FQNEAQ (reference sequence). Trimming left V 5 bases short and J 1 base short, with 18 bases between. TCRdb independently ran MiXCR on the reads; one entry per CDR3 protein. The table has around 740,000 distinct CDR3 sequences, under 40% seen once. The sample was PBMCs. This clonotype was obtained from a human donor in good health (CMV status not recorded). Some clones in this sample may be carry-over from other donors' samples. The chain employs TRBV7-9 and TRBJ2-7, with D perhaps matching TRBD2 (6 bases). CDR3 bases: TGTGCCAGCAGCGGACGCCCGGGACTTGCTTCCTACGAGCAGTACTTC. Residues: CASSGRPGLASYEQYF.